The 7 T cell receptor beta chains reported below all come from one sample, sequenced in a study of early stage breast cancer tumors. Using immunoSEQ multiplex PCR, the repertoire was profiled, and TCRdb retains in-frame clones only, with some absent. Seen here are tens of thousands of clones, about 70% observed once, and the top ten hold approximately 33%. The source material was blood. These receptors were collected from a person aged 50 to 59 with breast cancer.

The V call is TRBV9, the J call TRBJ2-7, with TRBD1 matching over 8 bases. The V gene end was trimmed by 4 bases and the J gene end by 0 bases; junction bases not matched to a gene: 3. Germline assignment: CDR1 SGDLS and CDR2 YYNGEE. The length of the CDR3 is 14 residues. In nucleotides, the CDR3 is TGTGCCAGCAGCTTGGGACAGGCCTCCTACGAGCAGTACTTC. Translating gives CASSLGQASYEQYF.

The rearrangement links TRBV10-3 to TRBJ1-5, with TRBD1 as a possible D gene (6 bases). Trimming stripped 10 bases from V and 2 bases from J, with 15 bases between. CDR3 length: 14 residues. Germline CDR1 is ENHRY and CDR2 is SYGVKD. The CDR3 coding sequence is TGTGCCACTGCCGGGGGCGGGCGCAATCAGCCCCAGCATTTT. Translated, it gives CATAGGGRNQPQHF.

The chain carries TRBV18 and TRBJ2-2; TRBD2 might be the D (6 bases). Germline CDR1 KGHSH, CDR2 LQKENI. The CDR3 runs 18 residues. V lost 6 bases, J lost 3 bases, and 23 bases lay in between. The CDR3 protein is CASSQRGGASGHTGELFF. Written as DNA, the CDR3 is TGTGCCAGCTCCCAAAGGGGCGGGGCCTCGGGCCACACCGGGGAGCTGTTTTTT.

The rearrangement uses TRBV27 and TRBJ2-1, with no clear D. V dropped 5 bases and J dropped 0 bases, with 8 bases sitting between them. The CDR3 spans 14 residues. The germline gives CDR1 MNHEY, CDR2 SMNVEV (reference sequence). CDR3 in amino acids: CASSTQNSYNEQFF. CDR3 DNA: TGTGCCAGCAGTACTCAGAACTCCTACAATGAGCAGTTCTTC.

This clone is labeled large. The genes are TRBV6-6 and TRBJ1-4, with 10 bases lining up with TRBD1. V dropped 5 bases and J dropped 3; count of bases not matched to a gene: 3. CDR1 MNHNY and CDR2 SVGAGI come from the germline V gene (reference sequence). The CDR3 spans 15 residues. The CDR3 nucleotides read TGTGCCAGCAGTCGAGGGACAGGGGCTAATGAAAAACTGTTTTTT. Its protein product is CASSRGTGANEKLFF.

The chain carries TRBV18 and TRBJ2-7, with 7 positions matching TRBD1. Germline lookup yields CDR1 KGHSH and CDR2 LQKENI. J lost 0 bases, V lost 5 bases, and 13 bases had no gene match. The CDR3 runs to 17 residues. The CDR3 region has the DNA TGTGCCAGCTCAGCAGGTCCGAGACAGGGATTCTCCTACGAGCAGTACTTC. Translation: CASSAGPRQGFSYEQYF. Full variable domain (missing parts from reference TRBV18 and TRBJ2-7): NAGVMQNPRHLVRRRGQEARLRCSPMKGHSHVYWYRQLPEEGLKFMVYLQKENIIDESGMPKERFSAEFPKEGPSILRIQQVVRGDSAAYFCASSAGPRQGFSYEQYFGPGTRLTVT.

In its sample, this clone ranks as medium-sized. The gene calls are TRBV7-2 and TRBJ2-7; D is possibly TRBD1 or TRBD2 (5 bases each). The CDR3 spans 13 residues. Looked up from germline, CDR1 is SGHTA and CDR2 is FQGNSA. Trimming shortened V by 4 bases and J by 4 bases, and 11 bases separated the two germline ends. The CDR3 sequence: CASSWGITYEQYF. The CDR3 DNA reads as TGTGCCAGCAGCTGGGGGATCACTTACGAGCAGTACTTC.